Here is one T cell receptor beta chain with its context. Its specific antigen is unknown. Qualities for individual bases were not recorded, and no much larger clone is one base off. Libraries came from the immunoSEQ multiplex PCR assay. The multiplex PCR relied on a mix of 60 forward primers for TCR Vbeta segments and 13 reverse primers for TCR Jbeta segments. Amplification of the CDR3 region of rearranged TCR beta genes was performed with a multiplex PCR assay on genomic DNA. The amplified TCR beta libraries were sequenced on the Illumina HiSeq System as 87-base-pair reads. Processing in the source paper ran as follows. A later analysis tallied roughly 78 million unique TCR beta chains across the roughly 610 repertoires, and roughly 11 million of those chains were shared by two or more donors. A nearest-neighbor algorithm error-corrected the raw reads and collapsed the reads into unique sequences, merging closely related sequences to remove PCR and sequencing errors. To assign V, D and J gene segments, CDR3 sequences were aligned to IMGT reference sequences. For a sequence to be retained, a match of at least six nucleotides was required to both a V gene segment and a J gene segment. Rearrangements were called productive when the CDR3 lacked stop codons and stayed in frame with V and J; all others were non-productive. CDR3 was defined according to IMGT convention as the region running from the second conserved V-encoded cysteine to the conserved J-encoded phenylalanine. Sequences without an unambiguous match to a single V gene segment were excluded from the earlier analysis of about 630 of the donors. An earlier analysis of under 750 of the donors called V segments functional above 56.7% productive rearrangements and segregating when the between-donor standard deviation exceeded 5%. A statistical classification framework was built to diagnose cytomegalovirus status from the catalog of TCR beta chain sequences. In a later analysis, TCR nucleotide sequences were compared against IMGT/GENE-DB human TR gene sequences so that V and J genes could be assigned. The TCRdist pipeline was used in a later analysis to assign CDR3 sequences and most-parsimonious VDJ recombination scenarios. A later analysis defined each TCR beta chain by its CDR3 amino acid sequence plus V-gene family, and excluded reads lacking a unique V-gene family. In a later analysis, 450 to 600 highly shared, low-generation-probability nucleotide sequences were removed to address suspected cross-contamination and a sequencing artifact. For each public chain, a later analysis derived a clonal expansion index from normalized ranks of inferred template counts within each repertoire. Generation probabilities in a later analysis came from a VDJ recombination model fitted to out-of-frame rearrangements, and those results were checked against IGoR. A later analysis scored TCR-TCR, TCR-HLA and TCR-CMV co-occurrence with hypergeometric tests, applying a repertoire-size bias correction to TCR pairs. In a later analysis, false discovery rates were estimated by permuting HLA or CMV assignments 20 times. In a later analysis, co-occurring TCRs were grouped with DBSCAN, and TCRdist sequence similarity was added when clustering was performed within HLA-allele-positive subsets. Repertoires with fewer than 30,000 or more than 120,000 public chains, plus five repertoires with anomalous nucleotide sharing, were excluded from co-occurrence clustering. As stored in TCRdb, this immuneACCESS dataset retains in-frame rearrangements with V and J assigned. A fraction of the clones does not appear; measured against another copy, unresolved V genes explain less than half of the discrepancy, and the remainder lacks a known reason. The V and J calls and clone size come from that table; D and trimming were worked out from the DNA. The sample table records about 240,000 clones; roughly 82% of these occur just once. The ten biggest clones cover 5% to 6.5% of the sample.

Reading the germline V gene gives CDR1 SGHVS and CDR2 FQNEAQ. From cysteine to phenylalanine, the CDR3 is 14 amino acids long. CDR3 DNA is the only sequence kept; it has 42 bases, read in frame from the first base. V is shortened by 0 bases, J by 6 bases, and the region joining them spans 11 bases. The record originates from a study of cytomegalovirus exposure and HLA in healthy donors (TCRdb year 2017). In terms of the full investigation: An earlier analysis of some 600 of the donors reported roughly 300 Gb of sequence data and 117 million unique TCR beta sequences obtained from about 180 million T cells. Approximately 300 gigabases of sequencing data and tens of millions of unique TCR sequences were included in an early release covering over 600 HLA-typed donors. The genetic ancestry cluster associated with self-reported Caucasian donors included 70% to 85% of the approximately 400 genotyped donors. The study aimed to test whether signatures of past pathogen exposure could be identified by cataloging public T cell receptors. The T cell repertoires of 700 or so subjects were profiled by immunosequencing and related to cytomegalovirus serostatus. A separate validation cohort of over 95 different subjects was used in addition to the roughly 620-subject first cohort. The study combined high-throughput TCR immunosequencing, statistical association of individual TCRs with disease status, and machine learning to predict cytomegalovirus infection status. A later analysis re-examined previously published TCR beta repertoires from more than 600 donors and added high-resolution HLA genotyping to investigate patterns of TCR occurrence. In the later analysis, no new phenotypic data were used to find candidate immune exposures; instead, reliance was placed on TCR beta sequences and their occurrence across donors. An earlier analysis of some 500 of the donors used high-throughput TCR beta sequencing to judge whether each TCR beta V gene segment behaved as functional or pseudogenic. Donor age, sex, ethnicity and CMV serostatus were collected together with the repertoire data. Genome-wide SNP genotypes for about 55% of the roughly 670 donors were used in a later genetic analysis, which treated that subset as a discovery cohort. Every repertoire in the discovery cohort had been generated on one and the same sequencing platform. Class I and class II HLA loci were covered by the typing at four-digit resolution. The number of typed donors differed by locus: roughly 620-630 for A, B, C, DRB1 and DQB1; 500 to 550 for DQA1; some 590 for DPA1; and 450 to 480 for DPB1. About 5 DR-DQ haplotypes were handled as single units for association and clustering, since linkage in the cohort was strong. Across about 380 genotyped donors of the cohort, an average of approximately 240,000 unique TCR beta nucleotide sequences per donor were sequenced, and about a sixth of those sequences were non-productive. Results the study describes overall, beyond this receptor: A later genetic analysis associated a missense DCLRE1C variant with V-gene and J-gene trimming of TCR beta chains, and an independent cohort replicated the association. A later analysis reported that several top co-occurrence clusters appeared linked to parvovirus B19, influenza, CMV and Epstein-Barr virus. A later analysis found that most CMV-associated TCR beta chains appeared HLA-restricted, with HLA associations seemingly driven largely by CMV exposure. In vitro tests confirmed that a few of the cytomegalovirus-associated TCR beta chains recognize cytomegalovirus antigens. The only immune exposure information available for the cohort was CMV serostatus. The study gave a list of 150 to 200 TCR beta chains associated with cytomegalovirus. Specific HLA alleles were associated with over 15,000 TCR beta sequences at a false discovery rate of 0.05 in a later analysis. Compared with equally common non-associated chains, HLA-associated TCR beta chains in a later analysis were more clonally expanded and had lower generation probabilities. This cohort had only TCR beta chains sequenced, and the lack of alpha or paired-chain data limited which features could be detected. A later genetic analysis reported fewer N-insertions in productive TCRs among donors in an Asian-associated ancestry cluster than the roughly 720-donor mean. Some IMGT-functional V segments, including TRBV6-2 and TRBV6-3, could not be told apart with the 87-base-pair reads, so those segments were excluded. Linkage disequilibrium might explain the correlated functional status among segregating V segments, but an unknown experimental factor could not be excluded. HLA typing was unavailable for some donors at each locus, so association tests used only the typed subset. According to a later analysis, TCR association rates differed among HLA loci, with DRB1 alleles showing the most associated TCRs and HLA-C alleles showing the fewest. Across donors, most TCR sequences were observed very rarely, whereas some public TCRs were present in many individuals. In an earlier analysis of some 500 of the donors, most TCR beta V segments appeared in productive rearrangements about 87% or about 30% of the time, broadly matching IMGT annotations. Cytomegalovirus status was reported to be diagnosed by the classifier with high specificity and sensitivity in both the original and validation cohorts. A group of highly shared sequence variants was considered likely to be a technical artifact of the sequencing pipeline. Sequencing depth was assumed to be roughly uniform across donors in the presence/absence analyses, though that assumption may not hold. A further reported finding was that TCR beta sequences accurately predicted the HLA-A and HLA-B alleles for most subjects in the first cohort. Assigning TCR associations to individual alleles was difficult when HLA alleles, especially DR and DQ, strongly co-occurred. The earlier analysis of some 540 of the donors excluded 15 to 20 rarely observed V segments, including chromosome 9 orphons, because counts were too low. According to the authors, the approach could potentially be generalized to other disease states and immunological phenotypes.

The cohort comprised some 730 healthy bone marrow donors. All cohort members were sampled while nominally healthy, although unrecorded immune exposures were likely present. The donor tested CMV seropositive, placing the donor among the approximately 310 seropositive members of the cohort. Each donor provided a peripheral blood sample, and peripheral blood mononuclear cells were used for TCR beta sequencing. Genomic DNA extraction from the blood cell samples was performed with the Qiagen DNeasy Blood Extraction Kit. The receptor's source is a middle-aged woman in good health and CMV-seropositive. Sample: PBMCs. The receptor chain draws on TRBV7-8 and TRBJ1-2, and perhaps TRBD1 as D gene, on 5 matching bases. CDR3 protein: CASSLAGLGHGYTF. The nucleotides are TGTGCCAGCAGCTTAGCCGGATTGGGGCATGGCTACACCTTC.